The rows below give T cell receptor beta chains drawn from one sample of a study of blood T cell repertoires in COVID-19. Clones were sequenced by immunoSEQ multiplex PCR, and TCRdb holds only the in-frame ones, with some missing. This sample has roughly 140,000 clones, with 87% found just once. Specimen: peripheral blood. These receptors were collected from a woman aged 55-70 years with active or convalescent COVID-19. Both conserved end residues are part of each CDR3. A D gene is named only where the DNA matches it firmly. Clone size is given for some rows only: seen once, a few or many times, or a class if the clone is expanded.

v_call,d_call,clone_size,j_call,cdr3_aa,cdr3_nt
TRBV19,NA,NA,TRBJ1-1,CASKTGSSLGSAEAFF,TGTGCCAGTAAAACGGGGTCTTCCCTTGGTAGTGCTGAAGCTTTCTTT
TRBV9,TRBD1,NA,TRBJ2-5,CASGSGGRETQYF,TGTGCCAGCGGGTCAGGGGGCCGAGAGACCCAGTACTTC
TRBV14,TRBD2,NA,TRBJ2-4,CASSQDLGSGGPVAKNIQYF,TGTGCCAGCAGCCAAGACCTCGGTAGCGGGGGGCCAGTCGCCAAAAACATTCAGTACTTC
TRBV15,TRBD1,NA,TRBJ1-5,CATSRVGTVPQPQHF,TGTGCCACCAGCAGAGTTGGGACAGTACCTCAGCCCCAGCATTTT
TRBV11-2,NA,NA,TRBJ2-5,CASSLVAETQYF,TGTGCCAGCAGCTTAGTTGCGGAGACCCAGTACTTC
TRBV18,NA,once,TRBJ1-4,CASSLGRNEKLFF,TGTGCCAGCTCACTGGGCCGTAATGAAAAACTGTTTTTT
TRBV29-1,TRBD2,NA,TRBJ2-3,CSVLAGGGDTQYF,TGCAGCGTTCTAGCGGGGGGAGGAGATACGCAGTATTTT
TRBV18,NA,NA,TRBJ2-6,CASSYSRSGANVLTF,TGTGCCAGCTCATACAGCCGCTCTGGGGCCAACGTCCTGACTTTC
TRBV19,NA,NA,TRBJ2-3,CATGHITDTQYF,TGTGCCACCGGACACATCACAGATACGCAGTATTTT
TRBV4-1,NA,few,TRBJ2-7,CASSQDESREPYEQYF,TGCGCCAGCAGCCAAGATGAGTCACGCGAACCCTACGAGCAGTACTTC
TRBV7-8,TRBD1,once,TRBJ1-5,CASSLVGTGGVGNQPQHF,TGTGCCAGCAGCTTAGTTGGGACAGGGGGAGTGGGCAATCAGCCCCAGCATTTT
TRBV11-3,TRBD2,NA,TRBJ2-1,CASSSGLAGGHDEQFF,TGTGCCAGCAGCTCCGGACTAGCGGGGGGCCACGATGAGCAGTTCTTC
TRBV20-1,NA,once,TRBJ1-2,CSATRVGGYTF,TGCAGTGCTACCAGGGTGGGTGGCTACACCTTC
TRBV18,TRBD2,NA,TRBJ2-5,CASSPREGSRETQYF,TGTGCCAGCTCACCGAGGGAGGGGTCAAGAGAGACCCAGTACTTC
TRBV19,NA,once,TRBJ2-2,CASNRGSGELFF,TGTGCCAGTAACCGGGGATCCGGGGAGCTGTTTTTT
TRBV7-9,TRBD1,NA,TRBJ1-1,CASSLSVWTGGHRNTEAFF,TGTGCCAGCAGCTTATCTGTGTGGACAGGGGGCCATAGGAACACTGAAGCTTTCTTT
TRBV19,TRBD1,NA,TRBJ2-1,CASSPGGTGYNEQFF,TGTGCCAGTAGTCCTGGGGGGACAGGCTACAATGAGCAGTTCTTC
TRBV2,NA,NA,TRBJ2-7,CASTSSRSRGGLGEQYF,TGTGCCAGCACCTCTTCCAGAAGTAGGGGCGGTTTAGGGGAGCAGTACTTC
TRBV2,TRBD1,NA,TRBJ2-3,CASRETGMATDTQYF,TGTGCCAGCAGGGAGACAGGGATGGCGACAGATACGCAGTATTTT
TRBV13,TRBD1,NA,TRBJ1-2,CASSLGSGQGYGYTF,TGTGCCAGCAGCTTAGGCTCCGGACAGGGGTATGGCTACACCTTC
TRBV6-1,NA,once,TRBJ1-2,CASSEGVLWGYTF,TGTGCCAGCAGTGAAGGCGTGTTGTGGGGCTACACCTTC
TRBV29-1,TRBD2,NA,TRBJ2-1,CSVEARGGAYNEQFF,TGCAGCGTTGAAGCCCGGGGGGGGGCCTACAATGAGCAGTTCTTC
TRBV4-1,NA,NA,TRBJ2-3,CASSQVQGSETDTQYF,TGCGCCAGCAGCCAAGTCCAGGGCTCTGAGACAGATACGCAGTATTTT
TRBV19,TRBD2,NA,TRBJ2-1,CASSPSQAGDNEQFF,TGTGCCAGTAGTCCAAGTCAAGCGGGGGACAATGAGCAGTTCTTC
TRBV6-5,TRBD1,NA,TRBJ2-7,CASRLGQGVTEQYF,TGTGCCAGCAGGCTAGGACAGGGCGTTACGGAGCAGTACTTC
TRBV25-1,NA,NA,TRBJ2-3,CASSEGWGSPDTQYF,TGTGCCAGCAGTGAAGGTTGGGGCTCCCCAGATACGCAGTATTTT
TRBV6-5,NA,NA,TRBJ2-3,CASSYYGLATDTQYF,TGTGCCAGCAGTTACTATGGACTCGCCACAGATACGCAGTATTTT
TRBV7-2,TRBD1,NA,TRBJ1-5,CASSLAGGTGGNQPQHF,TGTGCCAGCAGCTTAGCGGGAGGGACAGGGGGCAATCAGCCCCAGCATTTT
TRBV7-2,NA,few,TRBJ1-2,CASSSRQANYGYTF,TGTGCCAGCAGCTCGAGACAGGCTAACTATGGCTACACCTTC
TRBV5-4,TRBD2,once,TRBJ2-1,CASGGAGEYNEQFF,TGTGCCAGCGGTGGGGCGGGGGAGTACAATGAGCAGTTCTTC
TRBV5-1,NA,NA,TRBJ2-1,CASSGIGAYSYNEQFF,TGCGCCAGCAGCGGCATTGGGGCATACTCCTACAATGAGCAGTTCTTC
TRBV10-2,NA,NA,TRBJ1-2,CASSELRSGYTF,TGCGCCAGCAGTGAGCTTAGAAGTGGCTACACCTTC